The 27 T cell receptor beta chains presented below share a single source sample, sequenced in a study of breast tumors, draining lymph nodes, adjacent tissues. TCRdb used MiXCR to reprocess the multiplex PCR reads, holding one entry per CDR3 protein. The sample holds tens of thousands of distinct CDR3 sequences; more than 20% are singletons and the top ten take more than 6.5%. The specimen sequenced was breast tumor tissue. The receptors shown here come from a female donor with breast cancer. Some clones in this sample may be carry-over from other donors' samples.

The V gene is TRBV29-1, the J gene TRBJ1-1; unclear D gene. The CDR3 runs to 11 residues. Trimming cost V 8 bases and J 0 bases, with 7 bases left between them. Germline assignment: CDR1 SQVTM and CDR2 ANQGSEA. CDR3 sequence (DNA): TGCAGCTCCACTTTGAACACTGAAGCTTTCTTT. Amino acids: CSSTLNTEAFF.

This clonotype was detected ten times or more. DNA of the CDR3: TGTGCCAGCAGAGTGGAGGGGGACGATGGCTACACCTTC. Amino acids: CASRVEGDDGYTF. The chain joins TRBV6-1 to TRBJ1-2, with D tentatively TRBD1 (6 bases). Germline CDR1 reads MNHNS; CDR2 reads SASEGT. This CDR3 spans 13 amino acids. With 6 bases removed from V and 6 bases from J, the gap between germline ends came to 14 bases.

This clonotype was seen a handful of times. A much larger clone is a single base away; this may be a read error. V usage is TRBV12-3 or TRBV12-4 and J usage is TRBJ2-1; 10 bases are shared with TRBD2. This CDR3 contains 14 residues. Trimming removed 4 bases from V and 9 bases from J; junction bases left unmatched: 6. CDR3 coding DNA: TGTGCCAGCAGTTCTAGCGGGAGAGTGAGTGAGCAGTTCTTC. This sequence encodes CASSSSGRVSEQFF.

This chain links TRBV18 with TRBJ2-1, with TRBD2 matching 9 bases. Germline V gene lookup returns CDR1 KGHSH and CDR2 LQKENI. The CDR3 is 16 residues long. J was trimmed by 5 bases and V by 3 bases; bases with no gene match: 8. CDR3 sequence reads: CASSPRAGGVNNEQFF. The DNA of the CDR3 is TGTGCCAGCTCACCCCGGGCGGGGGGGGTCAACAATGAGCAGTTCTTC.

The DNA of the CDR3 is TGTGCCAGTAGTTTTGGGCCGAGCTCCTACAATGAGCAGTTCTTC. This encodes CASSFGPSSYNEQFF. V usage is TRBV19 and J usage is TRBJ2-1; no clear D gene. CDR3 length equals 15 residues. Germline V gene data show CDR1 as LNHDA and CDR2 as SQIVND (reference sequence). V shed 5 bases and J shed 0 bases, with 11 bases lying between them.

V and J are TRBV5-1 and TRBJ2-6; the D gene could be TRBD1 or TRBD2 (5 bases each). V was pared by 1 base and J by 2 bases, with 19 bases between. The germline gives CDR1 SGHRS, CDR2 YFSETQ. The CDR3 sequence is 19 residues long. The CDR3 here is CASSLQPGRGFPGANVLTF. The DNA of the CDR3 is TGCGCCAGCAGCTTGCAGCCGGGACGGGGCTTTCCTGGGGCCAACGTCCTGACTTTC.

The chain's CDR3 is CASRALLYNEQFF. In nucleotides, the CDR3 is TGCGCCAGCAGAGCCCTCTTATACAATGAGCAGTTCTTC. This chain joins TRBV4-1 and TRBJ2-1; D unclear. The CDR3 consists of 13 residues. Trimming took off 6 bases at V and 4 bases at J, with 10 bases between the two ends. Germline V gene data show CDR1 as MGHRA and CDR2 as YSYEKL.

This clonotype has only a few counts. A much larger clone lies one base from this, so it may be a read error. The chain uses TRBV10-3 and TRBJ2-1; 8 nucleotides match TRBD2. CDR3 length: 16 amino acids. Germline V CDR1 and CDR2: ENHRY, SYGVKD. The CDR3 nucleotides are TGTGCCATCAGTGAGTCGAGCGGGAGAAAGCACAATGGGCAGTTCTTC. It is translated as CAISESSGRKHNGQFF.

This clonotype was seen ten or more times. The genes are TRBV20-1 and TRBJ2-6; D is unclear. Looked up from germline, CDR1 is DFQATT and CDR2 is SNEGSKA (reference sequence). This CDR3 has 14 residues. V gave up 5 bases and J gave up 0 bases, with 8 bases separating them. CDR3 protein: CSAPRSSGANVLTF. CDR3 bases: TGCAGTGCTCCTCGTAGCTCTGGGGCCAACGTCCTGACTTTC.

As DNA, the CDR3 is TGTGCCAGCAGGGGAGGACAGGGGTACACAGATACGCAGTATTTT. Amino acids: CASRGGQGYTDTQYF. The J gene is TRBJ2-3, the V gene TRBV2, with TRBD1 matching over 9 bases. The V and J ends lost 6 bases and 2 bases, in that order; junction bases with no gene match: 6. Looked up from germline, CDR1 is SNHLY and CDR2 is FYNNEI. The CDR3 extends over 15 amino acids.

This chain connects TRBV12-3 or TRBV12-4 to TRBJ2-3; D may be TRBD1 (6 bases). Trimming shortened V by 7 bases and J by 5 bases, and 16 bases separated the two germline ends. The CDR3 has 14 amino acids. CDR3 residues: CASTMDRKGDTQYF. The CDR3 DNA sequence: TGTGCCAGCACGATGGACAGAAAGGGAGATACGCAGTATTTT.

The table lists this clonotype with many counts. The chain carries TRBV20-1 and TRBJ1-6; TRBD1 aligns across 9 bases. With V trimmed by 6 bases and J by 10 bases, 4 bases remained unmatched. CDR3 length: 12 residues. Germline lookup yields CDR1 DFQATT and CDR2 SNEGSKA (reference sequence). The DNA of the CDR3 is TGCAGTGCGACAGGGGGAGAATCACCCCTCCACTTT. This encodes CSATGGESPLHF.

At least ten counts were recorded for this clonotype. This chain links TRBV6-5 with TRBJ2-7, with 9 bases fitting TRBD1. Germline values: CDR1 MNHEY, CDR2 SVGAGI. V dropped 4 bases and J dropped 1; count of bases not matched to a gene: 8. The CDR3 covers 16 residues. CDR3 in amino acids: CASSSTQGAGSYEQYF. Written as DNA, the CDR3 is TGTGCCAGCAGTTCAACACAGGGGGCGGGGTCCTACGAGCAGTACTTC.

CDR3 residues: CASRRGGAGRRTDTQYF. Written as DNA, the CDR3 is TGTGCCAGCAGGCGCGGGGGAGCGGGGAGACGCACAGATACGCAGTATTTT. The chain employs TRBV28 and TRBJ2-3; 7 bases match TRBD2. CDR3 size: 17 residues. V shed 6 bases and J 1 base; nucleotides not matched to a gene: 13. The germline CDR1 and CDR2 sequences are MDHEN and SYDVKM.

This clonotype was seen repeatedly, ten times or more. The chain combines TRBV20-1 with TRBJ1-3, with D possibly matching TRBD1 (6 bases). Germline V gene data show CDR1 as DFQATT and CDR2 as SNEGSKA (reference sequence). The CDR3 spans 15 residues. Trimming removed 3 bases from V and 0 bases from J, with 12 bases in between. This CDR3 reads CSARDRTSSGNTIYF. The CDR3 nucleotides are TGCAGTGCTAGGGACAGAACCAGCTCTGGAAACACCATATATTTT.

By share of the sample, this clonotype is medium-sized (0.01 to 0.1%). Written as DNA, the CDR3 is TGTGCCAGCAGGAGAGCCCTTAGCACAGATACGCAGTATTTT. Protein sequence: CASRRALSTDTQYF. The V gene is TRBV27, the J gene TRBJ2-3, with D unclear. The V end was cut by 6 bases, the J end by 0 bases, with 10 bases between. Germline lookup yields CDR1 MNHEY and CDR2 SMNVEV (reference sequence). The CDR3 contains 14 residues.

The sample holds many counts of this clonotype. The chain couples TRBV27 to TRBJ2-7; D unresolved. Between the trimmed V and J ends, which lost 4 bases and 6 bases, there was a span of 1 base. There are 9 residues in the CDR3. Germline CDR1 and CDR2: MNHEY and SMNVEV (reference sequence). The CDR3 nucleotides are TGTGCCAGCAGTTCCGAGCAGTACTTC. Translating gives CASSSEQYF.

Details on this clonotype: A much larger clone is a single base away; this may be a read error. J is TRBJ2-5 and V is TRBV7-9; D might be TRBD1 or TRBD2, each matching 5 bases. The CDR3 runs to 15 residues. Trimming shortened V by 5 bases and J by 0 bases, and 13 bases separated the two germline ends. Germline V gene sequence: CDR1 SEHNR, CDR2 FQNEAQ (reference sequence). The CDR3 DNA sequence: TGTGCCAGCAGCATCCGGGACGGGGACCAAGAGACCCAGTACTTC. Its translation: CASSIRDGDQETQYF.

To note about this clonotype: A much bigger clone sits one base away, suggesting this may be a read error. This chain connects TRBV6-5 to TRBJ1-2; TRBD1 matches 10 bases. CDR3 length: 16 amino acids. Trimming cost V 6 bases and J 5 bases; bases outside gene matches: 12. Germline V gene sequence: CDR1 MNHEY, CDR2 SVGAGI. The chain's CDR3 is CASRVRDRGKGYGYTF. In DNA, the CDR3 is TGTGCCAGCAGAGTTCGGGACAGGGGCAAAGGATATGGCTACACCTTC.

Comment on this clonotype: This clone may be a read error of a much larger clone one base away. This sequence joins TRBV6-2 or TRBV6-3 and TRBJ2-7; 11 bases are a match to TRBD2. The CDR3 has 14 residues. CDR1 is MNHEY, CDR2 SVGEGT, per germline. The CDR3: CAGSYRLAGTEQYF. DNA of the CDR3: TGTGCCGGCAGTTACCGACTAGCGGGAACCGAGCAGTACTTC.

The chain joins TRBV6-1 to TRBJ2-1; a weak D match, TRBD2 (5 bases). CDR3 length: 12 amino acids. The V gene lost 2 bases and the J gene lost 9 bases, with 8 bases spanning the gap. Germline V gene sequence: CDR1 MNHNS, CDR2 SASEGT. The CDR3 DNA reads TGTGCCAGCAGTGAATATGGAGGTGAGCAGTTCTTC. Its protein product is CASSEYGGEQFF.

This clonotype was seen ten or more times. The V and J genes are TRBV13 and TRBJ2-7, with D unresolved. This CDR3 is built from 14 residues. Germline V gene lookup returns CDR1 PRHDT and CDR2 FYEKMQ (reference sequence). V lost 1 base and J lost 2, with 9 bases in between. CDR3 nucleotide sequence: TGTGCCAGCAGCTTAGTGTGGAACGCCTACGAGCAGTACTTC. This sequence encodes CASSLVWNAYEQYF.

This clonotype was recorded once. Just one base apart from a much larger clone, this may be a read error. The genes are TRBV24-1 and TRBJ2-5; D perhaps matches TRBD2 (5 bases). This CDR3 has 15 residues. Germline CDR1 reads KGHDR; CDR2 reads SFDVKD. In DNA, the CDR3 is TGTGCCACCAGTGTATTATCGGGGAGCCTAGAGGCCCAGTACTTC. It translates to CATSVLSGSLEAQYF.

This clonotype was found many times. This rearrangement joins TRBV9 to TRBJ1-6; 11 bases agree with TRBD1. The CDR3 is 15 amino acids. Germline CDR1 SGDLS, CDR2 YYNGEE. V was pared by 5 bases and J by 6 bases, with 4 bases of the junction left unmatched. The CDR3: CASREGQGVNSPLHF. In DNA form, the CDR3 reads TGTGCCAGCAGAGAGGGACAGGGGGTTAATTCACCCCTCCACTTT.

This clonotype occurred many times. The chain couples TRBV27 to TRBJ1-5; the D is unclear. Germline V gene lookup returns CDR1 MNHEY and CDR2 SMNVEV (reference sequence). The CDR3 totals 13 residues. V was shortened by 4 bases and J by 7 bases, with 11 bases between the two germline ends. CDR3 nucleotide sequence: TGTGCCAGCAGTTGGGGAGGAAAACAGCCCCAGCATTTT. Protein sequence: CASSWGGKQPQHF.

The table lists this clonotype with many counts. The chain is built from TRBV3-1 and TRBJ1-4; D remains ambiguous. V was clipped by 1 base and J by 7 bases, with 10 bases between them. Germline V lookup: CDR1 LGHDT, CDR2 YNNKEL (reference sequence). The CDR3 is 14 amino acids. The CDR3 loop reads CASSQGRWSEKLFF. The CDR3 bases are TGTGCCAGCAGCCAAGGCAGGTGGAGTGAAAAACTGTTTTTT.

This chain links TRBV9 with TRBJ2-7; 7 bases align to TRBD1. V shed 4 bases, J shed 6 bases, and the junction held 10 bases outside the gene matches. The germline V gene has CDR1 SGDLS and CDR2 YYNGEE. The CDR3 covers 14 residues. The chain's CDR3 is CASSPTNRGGEQYF. In DNA, the CDR3 is TGTGCCAGCAGCCCAACCAACAGGGGTGGCGAGCAGTACTTC. The full variable domain, rest sourced from reference TRBV9 and TRBJ2-7, is DSGVTQTPKHLITATGQRVTLRCSPRSGDLSVYWYQQSLDQGLQFLIQYYNGEERAKGNILERFSAQQFPDLHSELNLSSLELGDSALYFCASSPTNRGGEQYFGPGTRLTVT.